The following is a TCR beta chain sequence with its context. Its antigen is still unknown. The CDR3 does not end in the conserved phenylalanine or tryptophan, so this is likely a read error. The data are from a study of cytomegalovirus exposure and HLA in healthy donors. CDR1 is SGHDT and CDR2 is YYEEEE in the germline V gene. The CDR3 is 17 residues long. V gave up 2 bases and J gave up 7 bases; unmatched junction bases: 13. Study-wide results and caveats: Cytomegalovirus status, reportedly, was diagnosed with high specificity and sensitivity by the classifier. Sequencing probably produced one cluster of sequence variants that were highly shared. In an earlier analysis, productive rearrangement rates for most beta V segments clustered near 87% or 30%. Later work found most CMV-associated TCR beta chains apparently HLA-restricted.

PCR involved 60 Vbeta and 13 Jbeta primers. The data were produced by immunoSEQ multiplex PCR, yet TCRdb's version contains in-frame clones alone and is incomplete. The sample has 120,000 or so clones, approximately 75% seen once; the top ten hold over 2.5%. The chain is built from TRBV5-6 and TRBJ2-2; TRBD2 aligns across 8 bases. Input material: PBMCs. The clonotype originates from a woman between 50 and 59 years old in good health and CMV-seronegative. The CDR3 bases are TGTGCCAGCAGCTTTCGCGGGAGGAGGAACATAGGCGGGGAGCTGTTTCTT. This gives the protein CASSFRGRRNIGGELFL.